This T cell receptor (beta chain) was recorded in a study of blood T cell repertoires in COVID-19. Assay: immunoSEQ multiplex PCR; the TCRdb copy retains only in-frame clones and omits some. The sample holds about 68,000 clones; 70% to 90% are singletons and the top ten take roughly 3.1%. Germline values: CDR1 SGHTA, CDR2 FQGNSA. The CDR3 has 15 residues. Trimming removed 1 base at V and 9 bases at J, with 19 bases between. The TCR comes from a woman in her fifties or sixties with COVID-19, enrolled during active disease. The sample was peripheral blood. This sequence joins TRBV7-2 and TRBJ2-7; TRBD1 is a possible D gene (5 bases). The CDR3 DNA reads as TGTGCCAGCAGCTTAGAAACGAGGAGCAATCAGGGGCAGTACTTC. Translated, it gives CASSLETRSNQGQYF.